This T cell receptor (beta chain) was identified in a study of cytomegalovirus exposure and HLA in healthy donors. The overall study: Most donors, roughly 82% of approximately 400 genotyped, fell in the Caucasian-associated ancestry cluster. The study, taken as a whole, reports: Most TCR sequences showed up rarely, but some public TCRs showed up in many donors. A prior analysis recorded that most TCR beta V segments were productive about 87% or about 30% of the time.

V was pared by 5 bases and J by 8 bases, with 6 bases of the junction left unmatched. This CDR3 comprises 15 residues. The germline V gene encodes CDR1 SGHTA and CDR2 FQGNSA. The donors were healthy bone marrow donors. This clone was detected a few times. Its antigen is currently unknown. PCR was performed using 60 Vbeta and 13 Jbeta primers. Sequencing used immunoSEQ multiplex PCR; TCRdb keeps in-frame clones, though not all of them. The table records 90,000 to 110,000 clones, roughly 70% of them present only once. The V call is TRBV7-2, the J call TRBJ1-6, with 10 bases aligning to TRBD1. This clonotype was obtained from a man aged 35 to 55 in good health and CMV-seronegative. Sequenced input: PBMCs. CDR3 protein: CASSPTGGAYSPLHF. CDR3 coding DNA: TGTGCCAGCAGCCCGACAGGGGGCGCGTATTCACCCCTCCACTTT.